Listed below are T cell receptor beta chains from one sample, sequenced in a study of blood T cell repertoires in COVID-19. Profiled with immunoSEQ multiplex PCR; TCRdb holds only in-frame clones, not every one. The sample includes roughly 140,000 clones, around three quarters of them seen just once. The specimen sequenced was peripheral blood. The receptors were sampled from a man between 45 and 60 years old with active or convalescent COVID-19. CDR3s include the opening cysteine and the closing phenylalanine or tryptophan. A D gene is named only where the DNA matches it firmly. Clone size is given for some rows only: seen once, a few or many times, or a class if the clone is expanded.

CDR3 length: 17; J gene: TRBJ2-2; V gene: TRBV30; clone size: few; D gene: TRBD2; CDR3 DNA: TGTGCCTGGAGTAAGACTAGCGGGAGGGCGAACACCGGGGAGCTGTTTTTT; CDR3 protein: CAWSKTSGRANTGELFF
CDR3 length: 17; J gene: TRBJ1-6; V gene: TRBV18; clone size: -; D gene: -; CDR3 DNA: TGTGCCAGCTCACCTCCGACCCCGGGCTCCTATAATTCACCCCTCCACTTT; CDR3 protein: CASSPPTPGSYNSPLHF
CDR3 length: 17; J gene: TRBJ2-5; V gene: TRBV28; clone size: many; D gene: TRBD1; CDR3 DNA: TGTGCCAGCAGTTTGTTGGGACAGGGACCCCTCGGTGAGACCCAGTACTTC; CDR3 protein: CASSLLGQGPLGETQYF
CDR3 length: 15; J gene: TRBJ2-1; V gene: TRBV7-2; clone size: -; D gene: TRBD2; CDR3 DNA: TGTGCCAGCAGCCCCGGGGGGAAGACCTACAATGAGCAGTTCTTC; CDR3 protein: CASSPGGKTYNEQFF
CDR3 length: 13; J gene: TRBJ1-2; V gene: TRBV6-5; clone size: -; D gene: TRBD1; CDR3 DNA: TGTGCCAGCAGCCGGACAGGGCTAGGAGGCTACACCTTC; CDR3 protein: CASSRTGLGGYTF
CDR3 length: 16; J gene: TRBJ1-1; V gene: TRBV11-3; clone size: -; D gene: TRBD1; CDR3 DNA: TGTGCCAGCAGCTCATCAAACAGGGGTAAGAACACTGAAGCTTTCTTT; CDR3 protein: CASSSSNRGKNTEAFF
CDR3 length: 17; J gene: TRBJ2-1; V gene: TRBV11-3; clone size: many; D gene: -; CDR3 DNA: TGTGCCAGCAGCCCACGAATGGGGGCGGGAGAATACAATGAGCAGTTCTTC; CDR3 protein: CASSPRMGAGEYNEQFF
CDR3 length: 15; J gene: TRBJ2-3; V gene: TRBV10-3; clone size: -; D gene: TRBD1; CDR3 DNA: TGTGCCATCAGTGAAAGCAGGGGGCGAACAGATACGCAGTATTTT; CDR3 protein: CAISESRGRTDTQYF
CDR3 length: 15; J gene: TRBJ1-3; V gene: TRBV15; clone size: -; D gene: -; CDR3 DNA: TGTGCCACCAGCAGAGAATTATATACTGGAAACACCATATATTTT; CDR3 protein: CATSRELYTGNTIYF
CDR3 length: 14; J gene: TRBJ2-2; V gene: TRBV2; clone size: -; D gene: TRBD2; CDR3 DNA: TGTGCCAGCAGTCGACTAGCCGACACCGGGGAGCTGTTTTTT; CDR3 protein: CASSRLADTGELFF
CDR3 length: 13; J gene: TRBJ2-7; V gene: TRBV19; clone size: -; D gene: -; CDR3 DNA: TGTGCCAGTGGAAGAGGGCTTGGGGGGGAGCAGTACTTC; CDR3 protein: CASGRGLGGEQYF
CDR3 length: 14; J gene: TRBJ1-2; V gene: TRBV11-2; clone size: -; D gene: TRBD1; CDR3 DNA: TGTGCCAGCAGCTCGACAGGGACCTACTATGGCTACACCTTC; CDR3 protein: CASSSTGTYYGYTF
CDR3 length: 16; J gene: TRBJ1-5; V gene: TRBV6-1; clone size: -; D gene: -; CDR3 DNA: TGTGCCAGCAGTGAAGCGAGGGGGTTGGGCAATCAGCCCCAGCATTTT; CDR3 protein: CASSEARGLGNQPQHF
CDR3 length: 17; J gene: TRBJ2-1; V gene: TRBV24-1; clone size: -; D gene: -; CDR3 DNA: TGTGCCACCAGTGACCCCTTTAGGGACACCTACTACAATGAGCAGTTCTTC; CDR3 protein: CATSDPFRDTYYNEQFF
CDR3 length: 15; J gene: TRBJ1-6; V gene: TRBV28; clone size: -; D gene: -; CDR3 DNA: TGTGCCAGCAGTTTCGAAGGGGCCGGTACTTCACCCCTCCACTTT; CDR3 protein: CASSFEGAGTSPLHF
CDR3 length: 14; J gene: TRBJ1-1; V gene: TRBV6-5; clone size: -; D gene: -; CDR3 DNA: TGTGCCAGCAGTTACTCGGGGGGGGACACTGAAGCTTTCTTT; CDR3 protein: CASSYSGGDTEAFF
CDR3 length: 15; J gene: TRBJ2-7; V gene: TRBV21-1; clone size: -; D gene: -; CDR3 DNA: TGTGCCAGCAGCAAAGGGGGGGAGAAAACCTACGAGCAGTACTTC; CDR3 protein: CASSKGGEKTYEQYF
CDR3 length: 13; J gene: TRBJ2-1; V gene: TRBV10-3; clone size: -; D gene: -; CDR3 DNA: TGTGCCATCAGTGTGCCTGGGCACAATGAGCAGTTCTTC; CDR3 protein: CAISVPGHNEQFF
CDR3 length: 14; J gene: TRBJ2-3; V gene: TRBV5-4; clone size: -; D gene: -; CDR3 DNA: TGTGCCAGCAGCTTGGCAGGGGGGACAGATACGCAGTATTTT; CDR3 protein: CASSLAGGTDTQYF
CDR3 length: 14; J gene: TRBJ2-5; V gene: TRBV7-3; clone size: few; D gene: -; CDR3 DNA: TGTGCCAGCAGCTTAACTGGAGGAGTTGAGACCCAGTACTTC; CDR3 protein: CASSLTGGVETQYF
CDR3 length: 14; J gene: TRBJ2-3; V gene: TRBV5-1; clone size: -; D gene: TRBD1; CDR3 DNA: TGCGCCAGCAGCTTGGAGGTAGGGGGCGGTACGCAGTATTTT; CDR3 protein: CASSLEVGGGTQYF
CDR3 length: 15; J gene: TRBJ2-1; V gene: TRBV18; clone size: -; D gene: TRBD1; CDR3 DNA: TGTGCCAGCTCTCCGGGGACAGGGACCTACAATGAGCAGTTCTTC; CDR3 protein: CASSPGTGTYNEQFF
CDR3 length: 16; J gene: TRBJ2-3; V gene: TRBV28; clone size: once; D gene: TRBD2; CDR3 DNA: TGTGCCAGCAGTAGGGGACTAGCTGGTAGTGGAGATACGCAGTATTTT; CDR3 protein: CASSRGLAGSGDTQYF
CDR3 length: 13; J gene: TRBJ2-5; V gene: TRBV6-5; clone size: -; D gene: -; CDR3 DNA: TGTGCCAGCAGTTTTCAGGAAGAAGAGACCCAGTACTTC; CDR3 protein: CASSFQEEETQYF
CDR3 length: 14; J gene: TRBJ2-7; V gene: TRBV29-1; clone size: few; D gene: TRBD1; CDR3 DNA: TGCAGCGCTTTTCTACCGGGACAGGACTTCGAGCAGTACTTC; CDR3 protein: CSAFLPGQDFEQYF
CDR3 length: 16; J gene: TRBJ1-5; V gene: TRBV5-6; clone size: -; D gene: -; CDR3 DNA: TGTGCCAGCAGCAGGTCGACAGGCGGCATCATGCAGCCCCAGCATTTT; CDR3 protein: CASSRSTGGIMQPQHF
CDR3 length: 14; J gene: TRBJ2-3; V gene: TRBV28; clone size: once; D gene: -; CDR3 DNA: TGTGCCAGCAGCCCTACGGGGATCACAGATACGCAGTATTTT; CDR3 protein: CASSPTGITDTQYF
CDR3 length: 16; J gene: TRBJ2-1; V gene: TRBV28; clone size: -; D gene: -; CDR3 DNA: TGTGCCAGCAGACCTTGGGATGCGGGGAGGGGGAATGAGCAGTTCTTC; CDR3 protein: CASRPWDAGRGNEQFF
CDR3 length: 16; J gene: TRBJ2-1; V gene: TRBV15; clone size: -; D gene: -; CDR3 DNA: TGTGCCACCAGAGGACAGAAGCCACCCCGGGACCGTGAGCAGTTCTTC; CDR3 protein: CATRGQKPPRDREQFF
CDR3 length: 15; J gene: TRBJ2-2; V gene: TRBV5-4; clone size: few; D gene: -; CDR3 DNA: TGTGCCAGCAGCGACGGGAGTAAGAACACCGGGGAGCTGTTTTTT; CDR3 protein: CASSDGSKNTGELFF
CDR3 length: 14; J gene: TRBJ2-1; V gene: TRBV7-9; clone size: -; D gene: -; CDR3 DNA: TGTGCCAGCACCGAAAGCGGCCTATACAATGAGCAGTTCTTC; CDR3 protein: CASTESGLYNEQFF
CDR3 length: 15; J gene: TRBJ2-1; V gene: TRBV2; clone size: -; D gene: -; CDR3 DNA: TGTGCCAGCAGCGATCGGACATACTCCTACAATGAGCAGTTCTTC; CDR3 protein: CASSDRTYSYNEQFF
CDR3 length: 13; J gene: TRBJ2-4; V gene: TRBV7-8; clone size: once; D gene: -; CDR3 DNA: TGTGCCAGCAGCTACCCGACTGGAGACATTCAGTACTTC; CDR3 protein: CASSYPTGDIQYF
CDR3 length: 15; J gene: TRBJ2-7; V gene: TRBV9; clone size: -; D gene: -; CDR3 DNA: TGTGCCAGCAGCCCAGAGGGCGACATGGCCTACGAGCAGTACTTC; CDR3 protein: CASSPEGDMAYEQYF
CDR3 length: 14; J gene: TRBJ1-2; V gene: TRBV5-6; clone size: -; D gene: TRBD1; CDR3 DNA: TGTGCCAGCAGCCCGACAGGGGGCGACTATGGCTACACCTTC; CDR3 protein: CASSPTGGDYGYTF
CDR3 length: 17; J gene: TRBJ1-1; V gene: TRBV3-1/TRBV3-2; clone size: -; D gene: TRBD1; CDR3 DNA: TGTGCCAGCAGCCAAAGCTCGCTGACAGGGCAGAACACTGAAGCTTTCTTT; CDR3 protein: CASSQSSLTGQNTEAFF
CDR3 length: 16; J gene: TRBJ2-1; V gene: TRBV28; clone size: once; D gene: TRBD2; CDR3 DNA: TGTGCCAGCAGTTTAGGGGGTCGGCGGGAGGTCCATGAGCAGTTCTTC; CDR3 protein: CASSLGGRREVHEQFF
CDR3 length: 15; J gene: TRBJ2-1; V gene: TRBV11-3; clone size: -; D gene: TRBD2; CDR3 DNA: TGTGCCAGCAGCCTAGGACTAGCGGAGTACAATGAGCAGTTCTTC; CDR3 protein: CASSLGLAEYNEQFF
CDR3 length: 18; J gene: TRBJ2-5; V gene: TRBV14; clone size: -; D gene: TRBD1; CDR3 DNA: TGTGCCAGCAGCCGCCGGGACAGGGGGCCCGATTTCCAAGAGACCCAGTACTTC; CDR3 protein: CASSRRDRGPDFQETQYF
CDR3 length: 13; J gene: TRBJ2-7; V gene: TRBV5-4; clone size: -; D gene: -; CDR3 DNA: TGTGCCAGCAGATTCGGGGGAACCTACGAGCAGTACTTC; CDR3 protein: CASRFGGTYEQYF
CDR3 length: 13; J gene: TRBJ2-1; V gene: TRBV6-5; clone size: -; D gene: -; CDR3 DNA: TGTGCCAGCAGAGCTCCGGGACTCCTGCGGCAGTTCTTC; CDR3 protein: CASRAPGLLRQFF
CDR3 length: 16; J gene: TRBJ2-5; V gene: TRBV4-1; clone size: -; D gene: TRBD2; CDR3 DNA: TGCGCCAGCAGCCAAGTGGTAAGCGGGAGCCGAAAGACCCAGTACTTC; CDR3 protein: CASSQVVSGSRKTQYF
CDR3 length: 12; J gene: TRBJ2-7; V gene: TRBV7-8; clone size: few; D gene: TRBD1; CDR3 DNA: TGTGCCAGCAGCTGGGGACAGCAGGGGCAGTACTTC; CDR3 protein: CASSWGQQGQYF
CDR3 length: 14; J gene: TRBJ2-7; V gene: TRBV19; clone size: -; D gene: TRBD2; CDR3 DNA: TGTGCCAGTAGTATTAGCGGGAGATCCTACGAGCAGTACTTC; CDR3 protein: CASSISGRSYEQYF
CDR3 length: 15; J gene: TRBJ2-1; V gene: TRBV10-3; clone size: -; D gene: TRBD2; CDR3 DNA: TGTGCCATCAGCTCGGGACTAGAGGTCTACAATGAGCAGTTCTTC; CDR3 protein: CAISSGLEVYNEQFF
CDR3 length: 13; J gene: TRBJ2-2; V gene: TRBV2; clone size: -; D gene: TRBD2; CDR3 DNA: TGTGCCAGCACCCCACGGGGGGCCGGGGAGCTGTTTTTT; CDR3 protein: CASTPRGAGELFF
CDR3 length: 14; J gene: TRBJ2-5; V gene: TRBV29-1; clone size: -; D gene: -; CDR3 DNA: TGCAGCGTCGGCGGGACAGTAGGAGGGGAGACCCAGTACTTC; CDR3 protein: CSVGGTVGGETQYF
CDR3 length: 16; J gene: TRBJ1-3; V gene: TRBV4-1; clone size: -; D gene: TRBD1; CDR3 DNA: TGCGCCAGCAGCCAACGACAGGGGCTCTCTGGAAACACCATATATTTT; CDR3 protein: CASSQRQGLSGNTIYF
CDR3 length: 15; J gene: TRBJ1-5; V gene: TRBV7-2; clone size: -; D gene: TRBD1; CDR3 DNA: TGTGCCAGCAGCCTGACAGGGGATTTGAATCAGCCCCAGCATTTT; CDR3 protein: CASSLTGDLNQPQHF
CDR3 length: 16; J gene: TRBJ1-2; V gene: TRBV27; clone size: -; D gene: TRBD1; CDR3 DNA: TGTGCCAGCAGTCCGCGACAGGGGGGATTTAACTATGGCTACACCTTC; CDR3 protein: CASSPRQGGFNYGYTF
CDR3 length: 13; J gene: TRBJ1-5; V gene: TRBV19; clone size: -; D gene: -; CDR3 DNA: TGTGCCACCTCGAGGGAGGGGCGGCAGCCCCAGCATTTT; CDR3 protein: CATSREGRQPQHF
CDR3 length: 14; J gene: TRBJ2-3; V gene: TRBV21-1; clone size: -; D gene: -; CDR3 DNA: TGTGCCAGTAGTCCGCGGGAGTGCACAGATACGCAGTATTTT; CDR3 protein: CASSPRECTDTQYF